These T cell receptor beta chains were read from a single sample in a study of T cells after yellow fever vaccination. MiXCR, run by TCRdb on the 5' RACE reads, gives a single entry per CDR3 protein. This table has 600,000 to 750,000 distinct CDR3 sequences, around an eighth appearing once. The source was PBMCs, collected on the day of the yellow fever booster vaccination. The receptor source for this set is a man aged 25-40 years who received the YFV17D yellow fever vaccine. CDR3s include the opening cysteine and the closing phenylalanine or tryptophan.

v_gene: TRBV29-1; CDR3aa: CSVGQDYGYTF
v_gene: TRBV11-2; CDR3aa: CASSRGGINEQFF
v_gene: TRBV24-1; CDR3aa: CATSDLTAEQYF
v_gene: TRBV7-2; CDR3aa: CASIPHWSAAQETQYF
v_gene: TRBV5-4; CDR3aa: CASSPGGRGRDTQYF
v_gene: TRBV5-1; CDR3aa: CASSHSIYEQYF
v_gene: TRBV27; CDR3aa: CASSLSLGQMGGYTF
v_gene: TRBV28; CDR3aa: CASSLFWSEQYF
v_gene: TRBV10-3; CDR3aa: CAISAKREIGNEQFF
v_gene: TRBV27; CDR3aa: CASGPRPDRGTDTQYF
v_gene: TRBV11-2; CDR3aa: CASKVLTDTQYF
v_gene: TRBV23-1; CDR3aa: CASSQPEEGFLRPGNTIYF
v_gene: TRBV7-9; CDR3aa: CASSLDLAGVGELFF
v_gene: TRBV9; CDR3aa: CASSVGRGTDTQYF
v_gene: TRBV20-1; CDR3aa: CSARDPHTRGTEAFF
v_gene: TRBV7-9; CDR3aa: CASSFRQANTGELFF
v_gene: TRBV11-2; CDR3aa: CASSLEELRRYF
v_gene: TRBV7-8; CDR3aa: CASSARRDSYNEQFF
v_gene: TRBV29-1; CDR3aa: CSVTGLRTGELFF
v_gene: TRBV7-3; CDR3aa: CASSPDLANEQFF
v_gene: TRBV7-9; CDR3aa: CASSIDRVETQYF
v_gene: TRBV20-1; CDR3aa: CSATGVNTEAFF
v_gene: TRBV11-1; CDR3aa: CASSFSRTNGNTIYF
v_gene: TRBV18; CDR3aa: CASSPVSRANTGELFF
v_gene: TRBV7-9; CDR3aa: CASSLPQGASRNTIYF
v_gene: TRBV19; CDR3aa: CASPGGGEQYF
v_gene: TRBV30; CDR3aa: CAWSLKTYEQYF
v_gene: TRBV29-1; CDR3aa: CSVDSGGTDTQYF
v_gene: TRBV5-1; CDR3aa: CASSLIGFPSYEQYF
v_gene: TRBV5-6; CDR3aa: CASTNRPHNSPLHF
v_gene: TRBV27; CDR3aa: CASSSGSGRDDTQYF
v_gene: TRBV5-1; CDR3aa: CASSLEGRTGFHGYTF
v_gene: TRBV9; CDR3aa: CASSDPLRAGRKTQYF
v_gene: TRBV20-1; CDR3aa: CSAGSGSVYNEQFF
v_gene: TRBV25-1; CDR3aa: CASSKTRGANVLTF
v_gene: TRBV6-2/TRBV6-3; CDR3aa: CASSYSFQRRFF
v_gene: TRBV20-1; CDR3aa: CSARDIGTSGDTQYF
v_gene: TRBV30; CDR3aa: CAWNRWRETQYF
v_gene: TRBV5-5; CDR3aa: CASSSGQGPDTQYF
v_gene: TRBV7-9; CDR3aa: CASSYRDYSYEQYF
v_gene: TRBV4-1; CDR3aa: CASSLLTTLSLSEQYF
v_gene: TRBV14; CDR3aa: CASSQDVGKAYEQYF
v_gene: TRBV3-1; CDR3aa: CASSQSGDGEQFF
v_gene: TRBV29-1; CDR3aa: CSVEGGAHSGNTIYF
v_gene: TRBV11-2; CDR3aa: CASSVLSDYGYTF
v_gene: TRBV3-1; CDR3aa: CASSQEGGSHNEQFF
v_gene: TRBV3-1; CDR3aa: CASSQAPSGLAINIQYF
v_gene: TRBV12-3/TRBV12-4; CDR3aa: CASSLIAYEQYF
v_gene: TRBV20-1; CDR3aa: CSASAMVRDPYEQYF
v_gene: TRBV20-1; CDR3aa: CSAIDRYPYNEQFF